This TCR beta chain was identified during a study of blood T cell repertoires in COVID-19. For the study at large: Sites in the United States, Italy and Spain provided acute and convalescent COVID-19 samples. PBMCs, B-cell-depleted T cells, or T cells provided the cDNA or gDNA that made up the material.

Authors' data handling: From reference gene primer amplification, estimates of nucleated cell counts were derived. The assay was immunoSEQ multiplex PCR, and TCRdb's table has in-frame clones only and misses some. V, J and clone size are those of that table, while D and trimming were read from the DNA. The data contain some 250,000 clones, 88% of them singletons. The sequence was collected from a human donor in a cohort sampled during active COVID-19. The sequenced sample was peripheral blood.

The CDR3 coding sequence is TGTGCCAGCAGCTTGGGGGGACAGGGTCGGAGAAACACCATATATTTT. Its protein is CASSLGGQGRRNTIYF. The V call is TRBV7-9, the J call TRBJ1-3; 9 positions agree with TRBD1. V lost 3 bases, J lost 5 bases, and 8 bases stayed unmatched. The CDR3 extends over 16 amino acids. Germline V gene data show CDR1 as SEHNR and CDR2 as FQNEAQ (reference sequence).